This T cell receptor (beta chain) came from a study of control samples from healthy donors and cancer patients. Measured with immunoSEQ multiplex PCR; TCRdb has only the in-frame clones, and not every one. The table has about 40,000 clones, 92% seen once. The sequenced sample consisted of blood. The sequence was collected from a woman in her 50s in good health.

CDR3: CASSLGLGDAETQYF. In DNA form, the CDR3 reads TGTGCCAGCAGCTTAGGACTAGGAGACGCAGAGACCCAGTACTTC. J is TRBJ2-5 and V is TRBV7-7, with D tentatively TRBD2 (6 bases). The CDR3 consists of 15 residues. Trimming removed 1 base from V and 4 bases from J, with 13 bases in between. The germline gives CDR1 SSHAT, CDR2 FNYEAQ (reference sequence).